This record covers a single T cell receptor (beta chain). Its target is not known. The data are from a study of cytomegalovirus exposure and HLA in healthy donors. Whole-study results and caveats: Later analysis showed TCR association rates varying by HLA locus, highest for DRB1 and lowest for HLA-C. Cytomegalovirus status, reportedly, was diagnosed with high specificity and sensitivity by the classifier. An analysis was carried out later, and it reportedly showed fewer N-insertions in an Asian-associated ancestry cluster than the 666-donor mean. Researchers counted some 150 TCR beta chains as cytomegalovirus-associated.

CDR3 length: 13 amino acids. Unmatched junction bases numbered 10, after V lost 4 bases and J lost 12 bases. Germline CDR1 SGHKS, CDR2 YYEKEE (reference sequence). Vbeta (60) and Jbeta (13) primers were used in the PCR. Clones were read by immunoSEQ multiplex PCR, and TCRdb kept only the in-frame ones, dropping some. Found here are about 140,000 clones, 77% of them singletons; the top ten hold around 1.5%. The sample taken for sequencing was PBMCs. The rearrangement uses TRBV5-5 and TRBJ2-1; 7 positions agree with TRBD2. This clonotype was obtained from a female donor in good health and CMV-seronegative. CDR3: CASSLGLVRAQFF. The DNA for the CDR3 is TGTGCCAGCAGCCTCGGACTAGTCCGTGCGCAGTTCTTC.